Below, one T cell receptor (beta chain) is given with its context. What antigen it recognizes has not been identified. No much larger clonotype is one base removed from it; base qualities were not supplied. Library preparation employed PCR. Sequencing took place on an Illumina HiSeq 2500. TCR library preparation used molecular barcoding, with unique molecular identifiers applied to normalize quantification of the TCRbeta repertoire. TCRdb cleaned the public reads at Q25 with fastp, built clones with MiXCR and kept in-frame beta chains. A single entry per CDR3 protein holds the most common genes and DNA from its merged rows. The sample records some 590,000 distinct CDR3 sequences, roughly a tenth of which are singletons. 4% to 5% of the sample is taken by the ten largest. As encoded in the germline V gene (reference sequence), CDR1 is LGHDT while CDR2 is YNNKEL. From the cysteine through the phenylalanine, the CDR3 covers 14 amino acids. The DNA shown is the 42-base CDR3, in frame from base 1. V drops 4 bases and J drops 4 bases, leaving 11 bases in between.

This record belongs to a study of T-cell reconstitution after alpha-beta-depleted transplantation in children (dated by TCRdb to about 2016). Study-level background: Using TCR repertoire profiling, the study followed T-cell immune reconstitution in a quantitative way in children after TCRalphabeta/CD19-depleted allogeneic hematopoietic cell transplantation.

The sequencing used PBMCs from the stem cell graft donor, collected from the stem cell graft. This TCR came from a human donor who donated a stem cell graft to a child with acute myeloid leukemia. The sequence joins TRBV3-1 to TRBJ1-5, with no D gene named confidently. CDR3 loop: CASSRFSVNQPQHF. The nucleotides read TGTGCCAGCAGCCGTTTCAGCGTTAATCAGCCCCAGCATTTT.